The sequence of this TCR beta chain was determined in a study of chemoradiotherapy in HPV16-positive cancers. In the study overall: A couple of HPV16-positive patients' cells yielded candidate HPV-specific clones and common motifs.

Germline CDR1 and CDR2: SGHTA and FQGNSA. Trimming left V 4 bases short and J 6 bases short, with 16 bases between. The CDR3 is 14 residues long. Data came from immunoSEQ multiplex PCR; TCRdb stores just in-frame clones and leaves some out. The top ten hold 4.9% of the sample, which has fewer than 1,500 clones, around 83% seen once. V usage is TRBV7-2 and J usage is TRBJ2-7; the D call may be TRBD1 or TRBD2 (6 bases each). Here the sequenced sample was tumor tissue, taken from a patient who underwent chemoradiotherapy. The receptor was derived from a human donor with HPV-associated anogenital cancer. Here the CDR3 reads CASSSWVEGGEQYF. In nucleotides, the CDR3 is TGTGCCAGCAGCTCTTGGGTCGAGGGGGGCGAGCAGTACTTC.